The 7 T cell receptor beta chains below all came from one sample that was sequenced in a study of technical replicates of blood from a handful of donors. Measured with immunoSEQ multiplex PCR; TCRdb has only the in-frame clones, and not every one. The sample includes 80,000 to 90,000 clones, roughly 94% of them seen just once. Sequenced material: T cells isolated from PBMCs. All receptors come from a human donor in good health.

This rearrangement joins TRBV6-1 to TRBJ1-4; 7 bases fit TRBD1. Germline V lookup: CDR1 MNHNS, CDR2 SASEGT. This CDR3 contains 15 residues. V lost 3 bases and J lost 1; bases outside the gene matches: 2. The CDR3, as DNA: TGTGCCAGCAGTGACCCAGGGGGAACTAATGAAAAACTGTTTTTT. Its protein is CASSDPGGTNEKLFF.

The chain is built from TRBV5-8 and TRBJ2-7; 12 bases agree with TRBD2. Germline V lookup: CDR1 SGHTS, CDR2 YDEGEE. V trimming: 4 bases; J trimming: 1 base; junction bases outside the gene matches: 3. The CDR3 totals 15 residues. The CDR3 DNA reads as TGTGCCAGCAGCCACGGACTAGCGGGGTCCTACGAGCAGTACTTC. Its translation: CASSHGLAGSYEQYF.

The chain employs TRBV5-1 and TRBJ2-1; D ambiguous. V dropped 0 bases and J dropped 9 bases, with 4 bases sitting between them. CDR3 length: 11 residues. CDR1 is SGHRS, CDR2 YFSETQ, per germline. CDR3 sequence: CASSLDGEQFF. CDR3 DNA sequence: TGCGCCAGCAGCTTGGACGGTGAGCAGTTCTTC.

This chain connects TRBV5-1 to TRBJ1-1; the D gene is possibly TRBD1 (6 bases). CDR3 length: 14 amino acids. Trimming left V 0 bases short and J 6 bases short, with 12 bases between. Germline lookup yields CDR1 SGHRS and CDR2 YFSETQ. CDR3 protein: CASSLGDITPEAFF. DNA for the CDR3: TGCGCCAGCAGCTTGGGGGACATCACCCCTGAAGCTTTCTTT. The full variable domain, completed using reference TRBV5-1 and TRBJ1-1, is KAGVTQTPRYLIKTRGQQVTLSCSPISGHRSVSWYQQTPGQGLQFLFEYFSETQRNKGNFPGRFSGRQFSNSRSEMNVSTLELGDSALYLCASSLGDITPEAFFGQGTRLTVV.

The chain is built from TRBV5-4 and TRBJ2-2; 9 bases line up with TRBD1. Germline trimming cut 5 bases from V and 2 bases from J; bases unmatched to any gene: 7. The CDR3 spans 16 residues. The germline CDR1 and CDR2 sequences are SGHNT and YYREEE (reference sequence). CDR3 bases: TGTGCCAGCAGGCGGACAGGGGAGAGAAACACCGGGGAGCTGTTTTTT. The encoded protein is CASRRTGERNTGELFF.

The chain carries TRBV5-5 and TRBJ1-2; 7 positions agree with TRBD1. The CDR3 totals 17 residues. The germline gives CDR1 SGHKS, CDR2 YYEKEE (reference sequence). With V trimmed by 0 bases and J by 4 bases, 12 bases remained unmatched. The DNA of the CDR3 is TGTGCCAGCAGCTTGGTGGCAGGGGGGTTTTCGGGCTATGGCTACACCTTC. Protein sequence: CASSLVAGGFSGYGYTF.

The CDR3 reads CASSPLADSYEQYF. In DNA form, the CDR3 reads TGCGCCAGCAGCCCTTTAGCGGATTCCTACGAGCAGTACTTC. The V call is TRBV4-1, the J call TRBJ2-7, with D maybe TRBD2 (6 bases). The V end was cut by 4 bases, the J end by 1 base, with 11 bases between. This CDR3 spans 14 amino acids. Germline V lookup: CDR1 MGHRA, CDR2 YSYEKL.